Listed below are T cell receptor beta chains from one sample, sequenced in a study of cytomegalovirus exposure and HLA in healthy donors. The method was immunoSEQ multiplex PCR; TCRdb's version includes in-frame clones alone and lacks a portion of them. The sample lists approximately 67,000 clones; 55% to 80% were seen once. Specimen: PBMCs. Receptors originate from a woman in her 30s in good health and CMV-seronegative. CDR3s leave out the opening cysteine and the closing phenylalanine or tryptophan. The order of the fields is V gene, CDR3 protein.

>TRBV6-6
ASSRRGIRTDTQY
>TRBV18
ASSRAPPGQGVEKLF
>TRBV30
AWSVGGTGGEKLF
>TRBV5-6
ASSLGQKYGYT
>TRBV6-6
ASSYSRQGGDTQY
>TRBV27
ASSLSGVYGYT
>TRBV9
ASSVASGLATGEQF
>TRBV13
ASSRRLTSGDTDTQY
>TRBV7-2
ASSMRAGRSPLH
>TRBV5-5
ASSPTARRPAYEQY
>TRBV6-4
ATSPAGSTDTQY
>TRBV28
ASSLTTGALYGYT
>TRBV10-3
AIGASLEQY
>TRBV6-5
ASEARGIDGYT
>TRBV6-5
ASSPDRTLNTEAF
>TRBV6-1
ASSPGGFNQPQH
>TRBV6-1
ASSLRQGGEKLF
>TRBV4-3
ASSQEWGQGVGEQF
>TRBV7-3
ASSRGDSLSGANVLT
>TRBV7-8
ASSLEGPTTPQH
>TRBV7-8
ASSPQANQPQH
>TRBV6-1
ASSTRRSNQPQH
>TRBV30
AWSARDRPLPGIGF
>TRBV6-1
ASSERDFSGNTIY
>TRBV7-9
ASTLGTAYNPPLH
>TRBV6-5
ASREYRAEAF
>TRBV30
AWRRDGSSPLH
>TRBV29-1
SVRLAGNNEQF
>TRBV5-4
ASSLTGITDTQY
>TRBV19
ASSSAGRAKNIQY
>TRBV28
ASSSPIEREQF
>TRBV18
ASSATGADQPQH
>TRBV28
ASTLQGETQY
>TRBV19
ASSIAVSNQPQH
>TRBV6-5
ASSMDQRGSYEQY
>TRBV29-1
SVEEGSADTQY
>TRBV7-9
ASSFELRTDTQY
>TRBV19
ASRDRGRGETQY
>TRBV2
ASSETSGGVEQF
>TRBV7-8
ASSSAGERGYT
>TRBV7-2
ASSLFGTSGGEQF
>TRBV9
ASSPGHRYSGNTIY
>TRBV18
ASSPYGGLTNEKLF
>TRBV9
ASSVGSGTDTQY
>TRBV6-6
ASSMSSDSKETQY
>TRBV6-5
ASSSSRGNQPQH
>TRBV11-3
ASSISAGQGIYGYT
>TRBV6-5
ASSAGTANTGELF
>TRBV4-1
ASSQDPGYGYT
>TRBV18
ASSPGTSDLYEQY
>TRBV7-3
ASSGGNEQF
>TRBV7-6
ASSLVGEGYEQY
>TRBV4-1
ASSQEVQGSIYGYT
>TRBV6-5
ASKLGRGRYEQY
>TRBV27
ASATATGVISYNEQF
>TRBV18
ASSPAMGGQMNTEAF
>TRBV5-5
ASSEGAGGANTEAF
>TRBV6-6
ASTQRTGNYGYT
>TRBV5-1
ASSLEGQAPNYGYT